The text below deals with one TCR beta chain. Its antigen is not identified. The data derive from a study of Ad26.COV2.S vaccination and SARS-CoV-2 variants. The data were produced by immunoSEQ multiplex PCR, yet TCRdb's version contains in-frame clones alone and is incomplete. The data contain more than 150,000 clones, around nine tenths of them seen just once; the ten biggest clones take up less than 6%. With 5 bases removed from V and 4 bases from J, the gap between germline ends came to 21 bases. This CDR3 is 17 amino acids long. Germline assignment: CDR1 LNHDA and CDR2 SQIVND (reference sequence). Points from the study as a whole: The TCR-based breadth and depth measures might underestimate overall T cell responses. Reported findings describe substantial breadth in spike-specific CD8+ and CD4+ T cell responses following vaccination.

The chain employs TRBV19 and TRBJ2-1, with a weak D call TRBD2 (6 bases). This TCR came from a human donor who had recovered from COVID-19. The sequences come from peripheral blood, collected after recovery from COVID-19. CDR3 in DNA: TGTGCCAGTAGTCATTATGGGAGGAGGGGCGGTTACAATGAGCAGTTCTTC. This translates into CASSHYGRRGGYNEQFF.